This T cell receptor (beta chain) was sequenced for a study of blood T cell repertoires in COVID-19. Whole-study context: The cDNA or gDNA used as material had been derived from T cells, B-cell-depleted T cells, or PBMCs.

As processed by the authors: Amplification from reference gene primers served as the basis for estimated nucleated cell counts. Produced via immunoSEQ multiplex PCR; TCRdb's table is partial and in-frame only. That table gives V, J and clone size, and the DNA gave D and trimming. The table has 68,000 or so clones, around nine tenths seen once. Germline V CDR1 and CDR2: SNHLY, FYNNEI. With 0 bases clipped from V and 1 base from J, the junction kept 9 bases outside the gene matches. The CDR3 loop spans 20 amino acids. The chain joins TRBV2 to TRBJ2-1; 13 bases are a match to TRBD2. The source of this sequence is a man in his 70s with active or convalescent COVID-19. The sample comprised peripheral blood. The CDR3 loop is CASSEAGGLAGIGSYNEQFF. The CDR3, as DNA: TGTGCCAGCAGTGAAGCGGGGGGACTAGCGGGGATTGGATCCTACAATGAGCAGTTCTTC.